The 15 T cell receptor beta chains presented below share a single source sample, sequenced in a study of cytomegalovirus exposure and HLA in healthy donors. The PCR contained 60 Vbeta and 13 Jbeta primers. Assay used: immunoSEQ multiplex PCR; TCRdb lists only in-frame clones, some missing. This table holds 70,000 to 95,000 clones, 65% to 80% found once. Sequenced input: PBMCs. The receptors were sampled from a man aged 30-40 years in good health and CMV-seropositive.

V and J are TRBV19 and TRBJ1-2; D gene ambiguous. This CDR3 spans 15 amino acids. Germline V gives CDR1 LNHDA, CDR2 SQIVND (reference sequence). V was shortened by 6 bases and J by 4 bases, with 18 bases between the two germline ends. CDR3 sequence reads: CASRPVEAAFYGYTF. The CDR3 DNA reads TGTGCCAGTAGGCCCGTGGAGGCGGCGTTCTATGGCTACACCTTC. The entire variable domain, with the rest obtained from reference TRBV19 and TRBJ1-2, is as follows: DGGITQSPKYLFRKEGQNVTLSCEQNLNHDAMYWYRQDPGQGLRLIYYSQIVNDFQKGDIAEGYSVSREKKESFPLTVTSAQKNPTAFYLCASRPVEAAFYGYTFGSGTRLTVV.

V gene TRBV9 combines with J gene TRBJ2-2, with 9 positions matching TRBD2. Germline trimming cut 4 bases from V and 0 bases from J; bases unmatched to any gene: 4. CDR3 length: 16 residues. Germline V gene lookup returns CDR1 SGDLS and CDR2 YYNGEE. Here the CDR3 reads CASSQLAGSNTGELFF. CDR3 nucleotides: TGTGCCAGCAGCCAGCTAGCGGGGTCGAACACCGGGGAGCTGTTTTTT.

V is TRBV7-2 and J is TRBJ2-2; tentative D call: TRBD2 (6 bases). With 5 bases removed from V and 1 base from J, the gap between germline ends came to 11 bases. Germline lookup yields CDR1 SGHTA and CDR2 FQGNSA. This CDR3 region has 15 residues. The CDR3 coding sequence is TGTGCCAGCAGCCCACGGGACTGGAACACCGGGGAGCTGTTTTTT. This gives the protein CASSPRDWNTGELFF.

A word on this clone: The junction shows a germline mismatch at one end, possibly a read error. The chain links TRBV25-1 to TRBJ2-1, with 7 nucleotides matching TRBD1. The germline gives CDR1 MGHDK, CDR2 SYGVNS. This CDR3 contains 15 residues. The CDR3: CASGFPGQYYNGQFF. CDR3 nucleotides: TGTGCCAGCGGGTTTCCGGGACAGTACTACAATGGGCAGTTCTTC.

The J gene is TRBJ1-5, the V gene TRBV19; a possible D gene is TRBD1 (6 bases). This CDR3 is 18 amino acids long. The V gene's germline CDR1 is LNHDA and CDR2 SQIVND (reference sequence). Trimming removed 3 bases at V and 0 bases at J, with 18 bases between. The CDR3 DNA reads TGTGCCAGTAGTATCGGCCAAGGACAGCCTTATAGCAATCAGCCCCAGCATTTT. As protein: CASSIGQGQPYSNQPQHF.

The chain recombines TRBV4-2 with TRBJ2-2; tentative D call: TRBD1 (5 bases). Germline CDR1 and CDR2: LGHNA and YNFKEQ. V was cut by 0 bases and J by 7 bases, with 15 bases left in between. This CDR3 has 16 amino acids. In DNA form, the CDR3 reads TGTGCCAGCAGCCAAGATAGGGGCAGGGTTGGCGGGGAGCTGTTTTTT. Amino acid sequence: CASSQDRGRVGGELFF.

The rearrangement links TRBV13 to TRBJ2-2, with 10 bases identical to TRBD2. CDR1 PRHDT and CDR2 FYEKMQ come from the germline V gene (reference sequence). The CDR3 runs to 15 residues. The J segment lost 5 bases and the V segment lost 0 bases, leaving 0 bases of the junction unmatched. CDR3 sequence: CASSLGLAGTGELFF. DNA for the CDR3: TGTGCCAGCAGCTTAGGACTAGCGGGAACCGGGGAGCTGTTTTTT.

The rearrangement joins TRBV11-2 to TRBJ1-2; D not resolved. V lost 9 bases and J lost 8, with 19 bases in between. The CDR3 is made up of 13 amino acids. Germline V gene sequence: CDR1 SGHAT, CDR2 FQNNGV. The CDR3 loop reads CARRTRGWEGYTF. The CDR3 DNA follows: TGTGCCAGGAGAACTCGGGGTTGGGAAGGCTACACCTTC.

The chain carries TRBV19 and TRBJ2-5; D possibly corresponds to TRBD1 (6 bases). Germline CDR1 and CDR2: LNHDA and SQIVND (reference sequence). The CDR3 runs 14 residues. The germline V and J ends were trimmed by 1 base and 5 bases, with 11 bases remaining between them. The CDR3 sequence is CASSIGDILETQYF. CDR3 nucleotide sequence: TGTGCCAGTAGTATAGGGGACATCTTGGAGACCCAGTACTTC.

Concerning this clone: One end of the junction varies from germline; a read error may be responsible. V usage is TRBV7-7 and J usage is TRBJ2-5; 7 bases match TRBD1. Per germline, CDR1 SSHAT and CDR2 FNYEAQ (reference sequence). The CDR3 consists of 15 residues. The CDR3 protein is CASSLGVTGQETQYF. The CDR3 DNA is TGTGCTAGCAGCTTAGGTGTGACAGGGCAAGAGACCCAGTACTTC.

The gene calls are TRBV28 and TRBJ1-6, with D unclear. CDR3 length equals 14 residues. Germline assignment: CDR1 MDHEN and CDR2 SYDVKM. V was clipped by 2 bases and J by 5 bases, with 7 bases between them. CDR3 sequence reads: CASSLPQNNSPLHF. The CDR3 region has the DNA TGTGCCAGCAGTTTACCCCAGAATAATTCACCCCTCCACTTT. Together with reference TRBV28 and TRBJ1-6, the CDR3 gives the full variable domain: DVKVTQSSRYLVKRTGEKVFLECVQDMDHENMFWYRQDPGLGLRLIYFSYDVKMKEKGDIPEGYSVSREKKERFSLILESASTNQTSMYLCASSLPQNNSPLHFGNGTRLTVT.

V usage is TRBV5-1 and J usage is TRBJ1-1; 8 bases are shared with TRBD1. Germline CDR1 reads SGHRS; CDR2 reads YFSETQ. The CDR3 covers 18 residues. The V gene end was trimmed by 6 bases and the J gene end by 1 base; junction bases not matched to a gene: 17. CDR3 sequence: CASNPFLLTGAGNTEAFF. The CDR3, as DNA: TGCGCCAGCAACCCGTTCTTGTTGACAGGGGCCGGGAACACTGAAGCTTTCTTT.

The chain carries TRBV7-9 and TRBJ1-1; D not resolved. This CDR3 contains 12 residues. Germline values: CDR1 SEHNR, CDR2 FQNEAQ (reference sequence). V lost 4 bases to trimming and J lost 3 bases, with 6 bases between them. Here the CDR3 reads CASSYGYTEAFF. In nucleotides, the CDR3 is TGTGCCAGCAGCTACGGGTACACTGAAGCTTTCTTT.

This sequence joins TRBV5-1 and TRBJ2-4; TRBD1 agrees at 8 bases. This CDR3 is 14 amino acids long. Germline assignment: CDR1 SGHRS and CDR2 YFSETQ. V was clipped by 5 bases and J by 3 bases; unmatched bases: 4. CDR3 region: CASRGQADKNIQYF. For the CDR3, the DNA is TGCGCCAGCAGGGGACAGGCGGACAAAAACATTCAGTACTTC. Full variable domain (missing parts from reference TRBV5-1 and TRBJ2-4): KAGVTQTPRYLIKTRGQQVTLSCSPISGHRSVSWYQQTPGQGLQFLFEYFSETQRNKGNFPGRFSGRQFSNSRSEMNVSTLELGDSALYLCASRGQADKNIQYFGAGTRLSVL.

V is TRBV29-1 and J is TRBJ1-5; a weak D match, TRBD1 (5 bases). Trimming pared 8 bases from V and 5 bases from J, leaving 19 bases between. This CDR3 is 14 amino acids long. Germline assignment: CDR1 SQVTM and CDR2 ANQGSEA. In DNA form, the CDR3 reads TGCAGCACCAGACAGCACTCCCCATATCAGCCCCAGCATTTT. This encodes CSTRQHSPYQPQHF.